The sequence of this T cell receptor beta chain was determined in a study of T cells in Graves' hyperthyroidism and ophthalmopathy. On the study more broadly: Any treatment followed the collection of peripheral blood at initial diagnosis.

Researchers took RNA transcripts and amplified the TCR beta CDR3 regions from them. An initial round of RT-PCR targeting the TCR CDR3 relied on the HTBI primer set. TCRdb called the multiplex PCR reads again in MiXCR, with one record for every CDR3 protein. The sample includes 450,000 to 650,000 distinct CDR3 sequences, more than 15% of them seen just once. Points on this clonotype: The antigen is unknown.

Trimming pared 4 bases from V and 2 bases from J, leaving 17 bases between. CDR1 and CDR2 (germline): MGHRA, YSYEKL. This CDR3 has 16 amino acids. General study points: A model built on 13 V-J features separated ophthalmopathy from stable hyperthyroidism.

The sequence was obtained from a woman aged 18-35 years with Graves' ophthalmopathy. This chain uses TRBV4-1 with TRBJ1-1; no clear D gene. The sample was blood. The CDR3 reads CASSRNLGAANTEAFF. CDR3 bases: TGCGCCAGCAGCCGTAATCTGGGCGCCGCTAACACTGAAGCTTTCTTT.